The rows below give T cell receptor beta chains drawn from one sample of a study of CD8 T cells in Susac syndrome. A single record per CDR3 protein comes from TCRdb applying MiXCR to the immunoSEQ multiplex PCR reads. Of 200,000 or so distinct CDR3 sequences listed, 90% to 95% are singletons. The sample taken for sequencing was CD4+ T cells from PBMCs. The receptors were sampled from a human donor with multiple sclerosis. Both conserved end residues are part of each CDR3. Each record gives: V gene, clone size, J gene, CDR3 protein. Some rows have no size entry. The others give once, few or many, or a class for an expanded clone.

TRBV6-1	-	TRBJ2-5	CASIQAPETQYF
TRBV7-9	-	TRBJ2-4	CASSLTTGDRPYF
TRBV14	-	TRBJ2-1	CASSQRLLYNEQFF
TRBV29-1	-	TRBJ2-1	CSGNGAGLGNEQFF
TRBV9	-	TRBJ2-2	CASSGYGTGQPGELFF
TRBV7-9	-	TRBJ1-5	CASSWSGNQPQHF
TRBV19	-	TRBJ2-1	CASSVGLAASYNEQFF
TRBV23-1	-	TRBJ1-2	CASVLPPGQRFNYGYTF
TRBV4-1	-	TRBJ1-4	CASSQDGRGAREKLFF
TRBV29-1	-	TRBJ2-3	CSVAVGPNFSTDTQYF
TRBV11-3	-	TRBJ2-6	CASSPGQPSGANVLTF
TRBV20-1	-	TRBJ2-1	CSASGRNNEQFF
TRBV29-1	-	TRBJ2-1	CSVEGLAGGREQFF
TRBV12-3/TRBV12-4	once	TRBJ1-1	CASNNRVGGTEAFF
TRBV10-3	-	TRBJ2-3	CAIRITDTQYF
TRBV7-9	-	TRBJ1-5	CASSPATGTQPQHF
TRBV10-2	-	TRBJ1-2	CASAGTVEGYTF
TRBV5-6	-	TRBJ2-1	CASSVTGNEQFF
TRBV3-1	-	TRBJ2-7	CASSQDLGAQSEQYF
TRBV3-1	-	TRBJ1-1	CASSQRTLEAFF
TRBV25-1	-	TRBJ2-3	CASSPVWTGNTDTQYF
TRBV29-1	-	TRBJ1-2	CSVEVRDRVYGYTF
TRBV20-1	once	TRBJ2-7	CSARAEQGASYEQYF
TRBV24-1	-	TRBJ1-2	CATSDYGQGVGYTF
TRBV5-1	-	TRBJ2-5	CASSRSAQETQYF
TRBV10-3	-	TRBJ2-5	CAISPGQWPEETQYF
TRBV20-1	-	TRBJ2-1	CSAETPNPYNEQFF
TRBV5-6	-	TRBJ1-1	CASSSVMNTEAFF
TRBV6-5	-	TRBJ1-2	CASSYSSRGGYTF
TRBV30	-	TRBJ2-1	CALAVYNEQFF
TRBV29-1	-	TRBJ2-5	CSVSLRQKETQYF
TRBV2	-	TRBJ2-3	CASSKTSGWTDTQYF
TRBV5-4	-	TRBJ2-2	CASSPGQGLNTGELFF
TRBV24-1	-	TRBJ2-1	CATRPRGQGHEQFF
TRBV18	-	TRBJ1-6	CASSPGTGMNSPLHF
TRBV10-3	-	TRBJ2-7	CAILRSWDEQYF
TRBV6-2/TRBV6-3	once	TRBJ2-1	CASRNDRSEQFF